This T cell receptor (beta chain) was obtained from a study of graft-versus-host responses after intestinal transplantation. TCRdb's copy holds only in-frame clones and misses some; the assay was immunoSEQ multiplex PCR. The profile shows approximately 11,000 clones, roughly 31% of them singletons. The CDR3 spans 15 residues. Germline CDR1 is LGHNA and CDR2 is YNFKEQ. The V and J ends lost 7 bases and 6 bases, in that order; junction bases with no gene match: 11. This clonotype was sampled from a human patient who was an organ donor for intestinal transplantation. The sample was alloreactive CD4+ T cells from a mixed lymphocyte reaction culture, taken before transplantation. The sample's subset: CFSE-low proliferating T cells sorted from roughly six-day pre-transplant mixed lymphocyte reaction (GvH or HvG direction). The V gene is TRBV4-2, the J gene TRBJ2-1; 8 bases fit TRBD2. The DNA for the CDR3 is TGTGCCAGCAAGACGACCAGCGGGAGTGGCAATGAGCAGTTCTTC. Translation: CASKTTSGSGNEQFF.